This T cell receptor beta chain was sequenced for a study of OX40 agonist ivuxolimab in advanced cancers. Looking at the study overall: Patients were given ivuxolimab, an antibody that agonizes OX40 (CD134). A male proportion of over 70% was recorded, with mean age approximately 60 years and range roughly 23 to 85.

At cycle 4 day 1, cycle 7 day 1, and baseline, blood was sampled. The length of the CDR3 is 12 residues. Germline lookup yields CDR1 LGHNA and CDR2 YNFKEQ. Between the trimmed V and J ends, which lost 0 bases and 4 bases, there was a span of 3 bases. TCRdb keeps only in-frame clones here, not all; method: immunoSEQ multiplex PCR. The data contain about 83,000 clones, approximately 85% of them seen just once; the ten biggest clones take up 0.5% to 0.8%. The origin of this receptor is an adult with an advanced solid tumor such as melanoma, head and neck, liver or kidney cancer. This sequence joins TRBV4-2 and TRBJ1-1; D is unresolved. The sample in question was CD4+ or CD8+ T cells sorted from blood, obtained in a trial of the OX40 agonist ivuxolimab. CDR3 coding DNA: TGTGCCAGCAGCCAAGAAAGCACTGAAGCTTTCTTT. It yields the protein CASSQESTEAFF.